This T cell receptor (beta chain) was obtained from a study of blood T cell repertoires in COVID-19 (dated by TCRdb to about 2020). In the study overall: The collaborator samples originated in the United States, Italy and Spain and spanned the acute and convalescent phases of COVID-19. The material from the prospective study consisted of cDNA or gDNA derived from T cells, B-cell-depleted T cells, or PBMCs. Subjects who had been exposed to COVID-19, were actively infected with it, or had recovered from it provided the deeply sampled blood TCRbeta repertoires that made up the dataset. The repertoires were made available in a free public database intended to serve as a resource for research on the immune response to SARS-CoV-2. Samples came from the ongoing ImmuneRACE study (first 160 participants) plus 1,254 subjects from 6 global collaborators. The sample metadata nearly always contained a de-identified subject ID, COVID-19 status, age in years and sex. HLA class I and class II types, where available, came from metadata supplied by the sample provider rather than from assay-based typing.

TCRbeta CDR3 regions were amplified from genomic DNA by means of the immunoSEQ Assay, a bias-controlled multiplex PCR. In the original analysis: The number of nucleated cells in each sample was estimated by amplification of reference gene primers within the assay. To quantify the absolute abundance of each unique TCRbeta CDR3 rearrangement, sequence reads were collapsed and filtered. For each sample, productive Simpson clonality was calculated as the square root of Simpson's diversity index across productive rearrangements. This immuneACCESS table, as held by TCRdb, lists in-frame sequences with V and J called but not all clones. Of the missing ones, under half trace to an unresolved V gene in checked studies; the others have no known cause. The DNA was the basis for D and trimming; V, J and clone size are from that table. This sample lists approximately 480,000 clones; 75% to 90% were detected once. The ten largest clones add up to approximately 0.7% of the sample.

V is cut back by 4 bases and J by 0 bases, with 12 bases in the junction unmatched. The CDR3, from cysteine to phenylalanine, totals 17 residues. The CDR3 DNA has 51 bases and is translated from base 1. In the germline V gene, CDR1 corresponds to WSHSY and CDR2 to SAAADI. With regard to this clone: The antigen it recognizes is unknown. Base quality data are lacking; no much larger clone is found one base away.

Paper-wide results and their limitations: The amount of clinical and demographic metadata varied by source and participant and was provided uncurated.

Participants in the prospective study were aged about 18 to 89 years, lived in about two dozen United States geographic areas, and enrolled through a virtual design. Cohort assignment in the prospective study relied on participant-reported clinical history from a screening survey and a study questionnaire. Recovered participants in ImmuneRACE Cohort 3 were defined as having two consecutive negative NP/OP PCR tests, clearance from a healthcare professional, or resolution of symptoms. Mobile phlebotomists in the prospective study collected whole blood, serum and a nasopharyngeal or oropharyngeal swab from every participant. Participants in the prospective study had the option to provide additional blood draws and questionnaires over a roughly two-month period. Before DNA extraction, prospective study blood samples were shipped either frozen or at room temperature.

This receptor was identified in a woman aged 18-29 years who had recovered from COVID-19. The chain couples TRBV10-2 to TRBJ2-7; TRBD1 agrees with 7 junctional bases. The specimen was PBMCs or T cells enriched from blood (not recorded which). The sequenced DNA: TGCGCCAGCAGTGGAACAGAGGGACAGTTTAGCTCCTACGAGCAGTACTTC. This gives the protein CASSGTEGQFSSYEQYF.